Following are 26 T cell receptor beta chains from one sample sequenced in a study of blood T cell repertoires in COVID-19. The table came from immunoSEQ multiplex PCR; TCRdb's copy has only in-frame clones and leaves some out. The data show tens of thousands of clones, 86% seen once. The sample consisted of peripheral blood. These receptors all stem from a man aged 50-59 years with active or convalescent COVID-19.

V is TRBV29-1 and J is TRBJ1-4; D perhaps matches TRBD1 (6 bases). In germline, CDR1 is SQVTM, CDR2 ANQGSEA. V was cut by 0 bases and J by 10 bases, with 9 bases left in between. This CDR3 has 12 amino acids. The CDR3 here is CSVEDVQGKLFF. The CDR3 DNA is TGCAGCGTTGAAGATGTACAGGGAAAACTGTTTTTT.

The V and J genes are TRBV30 and TRBJ1-3, with 9 bases lining up with TRBD1. Germline CDR1 and CDR2: GTSNPN and SVGIG (reference sequence). CDR3 size: 14 residues. The J segment lost 1 base and the V segment lost 4 bases, leaving 2 bases of the junction unmatched. CDR3 in amino acids: CAWNRGPSGNTIYF. The CDR3 DNA follows: TGTGCCTGGAACAGGGGGCCTTCTGGAAACACCATATATTTT.

This rearrangement joins TRBV7-6 to TRBJ2-1, with D tentatively TRBD2 (5 bases). CDR1 is SGHVS, CDR2 FNYEAQ, per germline. With 0 bases removed from V and 8 bases from J, the gap between germline ends came to 8 bases. The CDR3 has 13 amino acids. CDR3 DNA: TGTGCCAGCAGCTTAGCTAGCGCTCATGAGCAGTTCTTC. Its protein product is CASSLASAHEQFF.

This chain uses TRBV6-5 with TRBJ1-5; no firm D call. CDR1 and CDR2 from the germline V gene are MNHEY and SVGAGI. This CDR3 is built from 14 residues. V lost 7 bases and J 0 bases, leaving 10 bases between the germline ends. The CDR3: CASIGGNSNQPQHF. The CDR3 coding sequence is TGTGCCAGCATAGGCGGCAATAGCAATCAGCCCCAGCATTTT.

The V call is TRBV3-1 (or the pseudogene TRBV3-2), the J call TRBJ2-1, with 8 bases fitting TRBD2. The V and J ends lost 0 bases and 8 bases, in that order; junction bases with no gene match: 9. The CDR3 loop spans 16 amino acids. Germline V gene sequence: CDR1 LGHDT, CDR2 YNNKEL (reference sequence). This CDR3 is CASSQDGAGGHDEQFF. As DNA, the CDR3 is TGTGCCAGCAGCCAAGATGGGGCGGGGGGTCACGATGAGCAGTTCTTC.

The gene calls are TRBV24-1 and TRBJ1-5; 10 bases match TRBD1. Germline loops: CDR1 KGHDR, CDR2 SFDVKD. The CDR3 length is 15 residues. V dropped 4 bases and J dropped 7; count of bases not matched to a gene: 6. CDR3 nucleotides: TGTGCCACCAGTGACCCGGGGACAGGGGAACAGCCCCAGCATTTT. This gives the protein CATSDPGTGEQPQHF.

V gene TRBV6-2 or TRBV6-3 combines with J gene TRBJ2-7, with 8 positions matching TRBD2. CDR3 length: 15 amino acids. V shed 0 bases, J shed 6 bases, and the junction held 7 bases outside the gene matches. Germline values: CDR1 MNHEY, CDR2 SVGEGT. In nucleotides, the CDR3 is TGTGCCAGCAGTTACTCGCGGGGGGCGATAACCGAGCAGTACTTC. This gives the protein CASSYSRGAITEQYF.

The V gene is TRBV11-2, the J gene TRBJ1-2; D is perhaps TRBD1 (6 bases). The V gene lost 6 bases and the J gene lost 6 bases, with 20 bases spanning the gap. This CDR3 has 15 residues. Germline CDR1 SGHAT, CDR2 FQNNGV. CDR3 residues: CASSRTTGTSDGYTF. The CDR3 bases are TGTGCCAGCAGTCGAACAACCGGGACATCGGATGGCTACACCTTC. Full variable domain (missing parts from reference TRBV11-2 and TRBJ1-2): EAGVAQSPRYKIIEKRQSVAFWCNPISGHATLYWYQQILGQGPKLLIQFQNNGVVDDSQLPKDRFSAERLKGVDSTLKIQPAKLEDSAVYLCASSRTTGTSDGYTFGSGTRLTVV.

This rearrangement joins TRBV7-2 to TRBJ2-7; TRBD1 aligns across 7 bases. The trim removed 5 bases at V and 1 base at J, leaving 5 bases unmatched. The CDR3 is made up of 14 amino acids. CDR1 SGHTA and CDR2 FQGNSA come from the germline V gene. The CDR3 loop is CASSPWTGSYEQYF. The CDR3 nucleotides read TGTGCCAGCAGCCCTTGGACAGGATCCTACGAGCAGTACTTC.

This clone was detected once. V usage is TRBV25-1 and J usage is TRBJ2-5; D is perhaps TRBD2 (5 bases). The germline V gene encodes CDR1 MGHDK and CDR2 SYGVNS. CDR3 length: 15 amino acids. Trimming removed 6 bases at V and 5 bases at J, with 19 bases between. The CDR3 loop is CASRGDLAEGETQYF. The DNA of the CDR3 is TGTGCCAGCAGGGGAGACCTGGCGGAAGGGGAGACCCAGTACTTC.

V usage is TRBV6-6 and J usage is TRBJ2-3; D perhaps matches TRBD1 (5 bases). The CDR3 runs to 16 residues. The ends were cut back, 7 bases at V and 0 bases at J, with 17 bases in the middle. CDR1 and CDR2 (germline): MNHNY, SVGAGI (reference sequence). CDR3 amino acids: CASMSERGYSTDTQYF. The DNA of the CDR3 is TGTGCCAGCATGTCAGAAAGGGGCTACAGCACAGATACGCAGTATTTT.

The chain joins TRBV10-1 to TRBJ2-2, with D perhaps TRBD1 (5 bases). The CDR3 length is 14 residues. Per germline, CDR1 WNHNN and CDR2 SYGVQD (reference sequence). Between the trimmed V and J ends, which lost 3 bases and 5 bases, there was a span of 10 bases. The CDR3: CASSEGSGTGELFF. The DNA for the CDR3 is TGCGCCAGCAGTGAAGGTTCAGGGACCGGGGAGCTGTTTTTT.

This clone showed up just a few times. This chain joins TRBV30 and TRBJ2-7, with 8 bases fitting TRBD1. V shed 6 bases and J 3 bases; nucleotides not matched to a gene: 10. The CDR3 is 14 residues long. Germline V gives CDR1 GTSNPN, CDR2 SVGIG (reference sequence). In nucleotides, the CDR3 is TGTGCCTGCCAACCTGGGACAGGTCTCTACGAGCAGTACTTC. It codes for CACQPGTGLYEQYF.

As to this clone: The DNA is left out, because the CDR3 cannot be placed on it with certainty; the CDR3 is given as TCRdb lists it. The CDR3 loop is CASSFIFADRGPVNEQFF. V is TRBV28 and J is TRBJ2-1; the DNA was not compared with TRBD1, the D call given in the table. The CDR3 is made up of 18 amino acids, end residues included. Germline lookup yields CDR1 MDHEN and CDR2 SYDVKM.

The V call is TRBV6-6, the J call TRBJ1-5; weak D call: TRBD1 (5 bases). Trimming stripped 8 bases from V and 3 bases from J, with 11 bases between. The CDR3 has 13 amino acids. Germline V gives CDR1 MNHNY, CDR2 SVGAGI (reference sequence). The DNA for the CDR3 is TGTGCCAGCGGACCGGGACTCAATCAGCCCCAGCATTTT. It is translated as CASGPGLNQPQHF.

This chain links TRBV10-2 with TRBJ1-1; D remains ambiguous. The CDR3 has 13 residues. Germline V CDR1 and CDR2: WSHSY, SAAADI. Trimming took off 5 bases at V and 1 base at J, with 8 bases between the two ends. This chain's CDR3 is CASSPVENTEAFF. The CDR3, as DNA: TGCGCCAGCAGTCCGGTTGAGAACACTGAAGCTTTCTTT.

The genes are TRBV5-4 and TRBJ1-6; tentatively, D is TRBD1 (6 bases). The CDR3 contains 15 residues. CDR1 is SGHNT, CDR2 YYREEE, per germline (reference sequence). Trimming removed 0 bases from V and 10 bases from J, with 14 bases in between. CDR3: CASSLGRGGDSPLHF. For the CDR3, the DNA is TGTGCCAGCAGCTTGGGCAGAGGGGGGGACTCACCCCTCCACTTT.

The J gene is TRBJ1-4, the V gene TRBV18; D might be TRBD1 (6 bases). Germline values: CDR1 KGHSH, CDR2 LQKENI. Trimming removed 3 bases at V and 7 bases at J, with 18 bases between. The CDR3 spans 16 residues. The CDR3 region is CASSPFTGRGGEKLFF. Written as DNA, the CDR3 is TGTGCCAGCTCACCCTTCACAGGGAGAGGTGGTGAAAAACTGTTTTTT.

CDR3 nucleotide sequence: TGTGCCAGCAGAAAGGGACACGACTACGAGCAGTACTTC. This codes for CASRKGHDYEQYF. This chain uses TRBV6-5 with TRBJ2-7; D may be TRBD1 (6 bases). This CDR3 region has 13 residues. Trimming cost V 6 bases and J 3 bases, with 12 bases left between them. The V gene's germline CDR1 is MNHEY and CDR2 SVGAGI.

This sequence joins TRBV7-9 and TRBJ2-2, with 8 bases that match TRBD1. J gave up 6 bases and V 5 bases, and 5 bases lay outside the gene matches. Germline V gives CDR1 SEHNR, CDR2 FQNEAQ (reference sequence). The CDR3 contains 14 residues. The CDR3 here is CASSLRTGPGELFF. CDR3 coding DNA: TGTGCCAGCAGCCTCCGGACAGGGCCCGGGGAGCTGTTTTTT.

The V and J genes are TRBV4-1 and TRBJ2-5; 9 nucleotides match TRBD2. V was pared by 6 bases and J by 3 bases, with 5 bases of the junction left unmatched. The CDR3 contains 14 residues. Per germline, CDR1 MGHRA and CDR2 YSYEKL. The CDR3, as DNA: TGCGCCAGCAGTATAGCGGGAGTAAAAGAGACCCAGTACTTC. The encoded protein is CASSIAGVKETQYF.

This clone was detected only once. This rearrangement joins TRBV10-3 to TRBJ1-1, with TRBD1 matching 9 bases. V lost 3 bases and J lost 4; bases outside the gene matches: 3. CDR3 length equals 14 residues. Germline V gene lookup returns CDR1 ENHRY and CDR2 SYGVKD. CDR3 sequence reads: CAISDGQGSTEAFF. CDR3 DNA sequence: TGTGCCATCAGTGATGGACAGGGGAGCACTGAAGCTTTCTTT.

The rearrangement uses TRBV6-5 and TRBJ1-2, with a weak D call TRBD1 (6 bases). The CDR3 has 15 amino acids. V was shortened by 6 bases and J by 0 bases, with 14 bases between the two germline ends. Germline V lookup: CDR1 MNHEY, CDR2 SVGAGI. The CDR3 spells CASSSRTAPNYGYTF. In DNA, the CDR3 is TGTGCCAGCAGCTCCAGGACAGCTCCTAACTATGGCTACACCTTC.

The rearrangement links TRBV11-2 to TRBJ2-1; D perhaps matches TRBD1 (5 bases). Germline lookup yields CDR1 SGHAT and CDR2 FQNNGV. Trimming pared 1 base from V and 4 bases from J, leaving 5 bases between. This CDR3 region has 13 residues. The CDR3 coding sequence is TGTGCCAGCAGCTTAGCAGGGTACAATGAGCAGTTCTTC. As protein: CASSLAGYNEQFF.

This sequence joins TRBV18 and TRBJ1-1; D uncertain. V gave up 5 bases and J gave up 1 base, with 8 bases separating them. CDR1 and CDR2 (germline): KGHSH, LQKENI. The CDR3 totals 13 residues. CDR3 sequence reads: CASSNNRNTEAFF. CDR3 nucleotides: TGTGCCAGCTCAAATAACAGGAACACTGAAGCTTTCTTT.

The rearrangement links TRBV5-1 to TRBJ2-1, with 10 bases aligning to TRBD2. This CDR3 contains 15 residues. Germline V gene sequence: CDR1 SGHRS, CDR2 YFSETQ. V was clipped by 1 base and J by 5 bases; unmatched bases: 3. In DNA form, the CDR3 reads TGCGCCAGCAGCTTGACTAGCGGGGTTCACAATGAGCAGTTCTTC. Translated, it gives CASSLTSGVHNEQFF.